This entry lists 5 T cell receptor beta chains sequenced from one sample in a study of blood T cell repertoires in COVID-19 (dated by TCRdb to about 2020). Library generation was performed with the immunoSEQ multiplex PCR assay. TCRdb mirrors the immuneACCESS table, restricted to in-frame sequences. Some clones are absent from its copies; in checked studies, under half trace to an unresolved V gene, and the reason for the others is unknown. Within this sample are 9,500 to 10,000 clones, with about 81% of them counted one time only. About 22% of the sample lies in the top ten. The material sequenced was peripheral blood. Source of these receptors: a man between 60 and 75 years old with active COVID-19.

The chain uses TRBV28 and TRBJ1-5; no clear D gene. V lost 3 bases, J lost 6 bases, and 15 bases lay in between. CDR3 length: 15 residues. CDR1 is MDHEN, CDR2 SYDVKM, per germline. The CDR3 is CASSFPLPGSQPQHF. The CDR3 nucleotides are TGTGCCAGCAGTTTTCCCCTCCCGGGGAGTCAGCCCCAGCATTTT.

The V and J genes are TRBV11-3 and TRBJ2-5; the match to TRBD1 covers 8 bases. CDR1 is SGHNT, CDR2 YENEEA, per germline. This CDR3 contains 16 residues. With 5 bases clipped from V and 5 bases from J, the junction kept 13 bases outside the gene matches. The CDR3 protein is CASSDSGTGDGETQYF. DNA for the CDR3: TGTGCCAGCAGCGATTCCGGGACAGGAGATGGGGAGACCCAGTACTTC.

The chain uses TRBV3-1 (or the pseudogene TRBV3-2) and TRBJ2-1; 11 bases agree with TRBD2. CDR3 length: 14 amino acids. CDR1 is LGHDT and CDR2 is YNNKEL in the germline V gene (reference sequence). J was trimmed by 6 bases and V by 6 bases; bases with no gene match: 4. In DNA form, the CDR3 reads TGTGCCAGCAGACTAGCGGGAGAAGCCAATGAGCAGTTCTTC. It is translated as CASRLAGEANEQFF.

This clone is a singleton in its sample. This chain links TRBV18 with TRBJ1-5, with 10 bases matching TRBD1. The germline V gene encodes CDR1 KGHSH and CDR2 LQKENI. V lost 5 bases, J lost 7 bases, and 5 bases stayed unmatched. The CDR3 totals 14 residues. CDR3 region: CASSRDRGLQPQHF. The CDR3 nucleotides read TGTGCCAGCTCAAGGGACAGGGGTTTGCAGCCCCAGCATTTT.

This clone is a singleton in its sample. CDR3: CASSKGNRPTDTQYF. The CDR3 coding sequence is TGTGCCAGCAGCAAAGGGAACAGGCCCACAGATACGCAGTATTTT. The chain joins TRBV7-9 to TRBJ2-3, with D possibly being TRBD1 (5 bases). The germline CDR1 and CDR2 sequences are SEHNR and FQNEAQ (reference sequence). V was shortened by 5 bases and J by 2 bases, with 14 bases between the two germline ends. This CDR3 has 15 amino acids.